These 32 T cell receptor beta chains came from one sample sequenced in a study of cytomegalovirus exposure and HLA in healthy donors. Vbeta (60) and Jbeta (13) primers were used in the PCR. Measured with immunoSEQ multiplex PCR; TCRdb has only the in-frame clones, and not every one. Among approximately 82,000 clones listed, over 9.5% were seen once. Specimen: PBMCs. These receptors were obtained from a man in his sixties in good health and CMV-seropositive.

This clone has only a few counts. As DNA, the CDR3 is TGTGCCAGCAGCCCTGATTCAGGCGAGCAGTTCTTC. As protein: CASSPDSGEQFF. The chain is built from TRBV7-2 and TRBJ2-1, with D hard to call. CDR1 and CDR2 (germline): SGHTA, FQGNSA. V was cut by 5 bases and J by 10 bases, with 12 bases left in between. The CDR3 is 12 amino acids.

The chain employs TRBV5-4 and TRBJ2-5; 15 nucleotides agree with TRBD2. This CDR3 comprises 17 residues. Per the germline V gene, CDR1 is SGHNT and CDR2 is YYREEE (reference sequence). The V and J ends lost 9 bases and 2 bases, in that order; junction bases with no gene match: 11. CDR3 protein: CATSTGTSGRKQETQYF. The DNA of the CDR3 is TGTGCCACTTCTACCGGGACTAGCGGGAGGAAGCAAGAGACCCAGTACTTC. The full variable domain, rest sourced from reference TRBV5-4 and TRBJ2-5, is ETGVTQSPTHLIKTRGQQVTLRCSSQSGHNTVSWYQQALGQGPQFIFQYYREEENGRGNFPPRFSGLQFPNYSSELNVNALELDDSALYLCATSTGTSGRKQETQYFGPGTRLLVL.

This clone was found many times. This specimen includes other DNA sequences encoding the same CDR3. This chain joins TRBV6-1 and TRBJ1-5, with 9 bases matching TRBD1. The CDR3 runs 17 residues. Germline V gene lookup returns CDR1 MNHNS and CDR2 SASEGT. The J segment lost 0 bases and the V segment lost 4 bases, leaving 7 bases of the junction unmatched. The CDR3 sequence: CASSARQGENSNQPQHF. DNA for the CDR3: TGTGCCAGCAGTGCAAGACAGGGGGAGAATAGCAATCAGCCCCAGCATTTT.

This clone was counted between two and nine times. The V call is TRBV28, the J call TRBJ2-1, with D possibly matching TRBD2 (6 bases). Germline assignment: CDR1 MDHEN and CDR2 SYDVKM. V dropped 2 bases and J dropped 1 base, with 27 bases sitting between them. CDR3 length: 21 residues. CDR3 coding DNA: TGTGCCAGCAGTTTAGAGGGAATGGCGGGGCTAAGATCACTTTCCTACAATGAGCAGTTCTTC. Its protein is CASSLEGMAGLRSLSYNEQFF.

This chain links TRBV5-1 with TRBJ2-3, with 8 bases that match TRBD1. CDR3 length: 16 amino acids. V dropped 0 bases and J dropped 6; count of bases not matched to a gene: 9. CDR1 SGHRS and CDR2 YFSETQ come from the germline V gene. The CDR3 coding sequence is TGCGCCAGCAGCTTGGCCGTGGACAGGGTGGCGGATACGCAGTATTTT. This encodes CASSLAVDRVADTQYF.

This chain uses TRBV7-2 with TRBJ2-5; a possible D gene is TRBD2 (6 bases). Per the germline V gene, CDR1 is SGHTA and CDR2 is FQGNSA. CDR3 length: 15 residues. The V gene lost 1 base and the J gene lost 5 bases, with 14 bases spanning the gap. As DNA, the CDR3 is TGTGCCAGCAGCTTAGAGGGGACTCCCTGGGAGACCCAGTACTTC. Protein sequence: CASSLEGTPWETQYF. The full variable domain, its missing parts supplied by reference TRBV7-2 and TRBJ2-5, is GAGVSQSPSNKVTEKGKDVELRCDPISGHTALYWYRQSLGQGLEFLIYFQGNSAPDKSGLPSDRFSAERTGGSVSTLTIQRTQQEDSAVYLCASSLEGTPWETQYFGPGTRLLVL.

The table lists this clone with a few counts. The chain is built from TRBV27 and TRBJ2-2; 9 nucleotides align to TRBD1. The J segment lost 4 bases and the V segment lost 7 bases, leaving 7 bases of the junction unmatched. The CDR3 runs to 15 residues. CDR1 MNHEY and CDR2 SMNVEV come from the germline V gene (reference sequence). The CDR3 sequence is CASKGQGRATGELFF. The CDR3 coding sequence is TGTGCCAGCAAGGGACAGGGAAGGGCCACCGGGGAGCTGTTTTTT.

The rearrangement links TRBV30 to TRBJ1-2, with TRBD1 matching 8 bases. The CDR3 contains 12 residues. In germline, CDR1 is GTSNPN, CDR2 SVGIG (reference sequence). The V and J ends lost 5 bases and 8 bases, in that order; junction bases with no gene match: 7. The CDR3, as DNA: TGTGCCTGGGCCCAGGGGGCAGAGGGCTACACCTTC. Its translation: CAWAQGAEGYTF. Looking up the rest from reference TRBV30 and TRBJ1-2 gives the full variable domain: SQTIHQWPATLVQPVGSPLSLECTVEGTSNPNLYWYRQAAGRGLQLLFYSVGIGQISSEVPQNLSASRPQDRQFILSSKKLLLSDSGFYLCAWAQGAEGYTFGSGTRLTVV.

The chain combines TRBV6-1 with TRBJ1-5, with 7 bases identical to TRBD1. Germline V gives CDR1 MNHNS, CDR2 SASEGT. The CDR3 loop spans 15 amino acids. Trimming removed 2 bases from V and 6 bases from J; junction bases left unmatched: 7. The CDR3 DNA sequence: TGTGCCAGCAGTGAACAGGCAGGGGGGACTCAGCCCCAGCATTTT. Encoded protein: CASSEQAGGTQPQHF.

CDR3 loop: CASSAEGDEQYF. The DNA of the CDR3 is TGTGCCAGCAGTGCAGAGGGGGACGAGCAGTACTTC. This chain uses TRBV6-1 with TRBJ2-7; D may be TRBD1 (6 bases). Trimming shortened V by 4 bases and J by 5 bases, and 9 bases separated the two germline ends. Germline values: CDR1 MNHNS, CDR2 SASEGT. This CDR3 contains 12 residues.

This clone appeared a few times. The genes are TRBV28 and TRBJ1-6; TRBD1 might be the D (6 bases). The germline V gene encodes CDR1 MDHEN and CDR2 SYDVKM. The CDR3 is made up of 15 amino acids. V lost 2 bases and J lost 7, with 12 bases in between. The CDR3 region is CASSLVGQENSPLHF. DNA for the CDR3: TGTGCCAGCAGTTTAGTGGGACAAGAGAATTCACCCCTCCACTTT.

This clone was detected only a few times. This sequence joins TRBV7-9 and TRBJ2-7; 7 bases agree with TRBD1. Germline-derived CDR1 and CDR2 are SEHNR and FQNEAQ (reference sequence). The J segment lost 2 bases and the V segment lost 1 base, leaving 5 bases of the junction unmatched. CDR3 length equals 15 residues. The CDR3: CASSLVVGQAYEQYF. For the CDR3, the DNA is TGTGCCAGCAGCTTAGTGGTCGGACAGGCCTACGAGCAGTACTTC.

This clone turned up a few times. The chain employs TRBV5-1 and TRBJ2-5; 7 bases line up with TRBD2. Trimming took 0 bases from V and 5 from J; bases not matched to a gene: 4. Germline V gene sequence: CDR1 SGHRS, CDR2 YFSETQ. This CDR3 has 14 amino acids. DNA of the CDR3: TGCGCCAGCAGCTTGGTGGTTAGCGGGGAGACCCAGTACTTC. Its protein is CASSLVVSGETQYF.

This chain connects TRBV28 to TRBJ1-5, with 7 bases identical to TRBD1. J lost 0 bases, V lost 7 bases, and 6 bases had no gene match. The CDR3 totals 15 residues. Germline V lookup: CDR1 MDHEN, CDR2 SYDVKM. CDR3 region: CASIGTDYSNQPQHF. The CDR3 bases are TGTGCCAGCATCGGGACAGATTATAGCAATCAGCCCCAGCATTTT. The entire variable domain, with the rest obtained from reference TRBV28 and TRBJ1-5, is as follows: DVKVTQSSRYLVKRTGEKVFLECVQDMDHENMFWYRQDPGLGLRLIYFSYDVKMKEKGDIPEGYSVSREKKERFSLILESASTNQTSMYLCASIGTDYSNQPQHFGDGTRLSIL.

A single count supports this clone. The rearrangement uses TRBV5-1 and TRBJ2-6, with D unclear. CDR1 and CDR2 (germline): SGHRS, YFSETQ. V lost 0 bases and J lost 1, with 8 bases in between. The CDR3 runs to 16 residues. CDR3 protein: CASSLDDMSGANVLTF. DNA of the CDR3: TGCGCCAGCAGCTTGGACGACATGTCTGGGGCCAACGTCCTGACTTTC. The full variable domain, completed using reference TRBV5-1 and TRBJ2-6, is KAGVTQTPRYLIKTRGQQVTLSCSPISGHRSVSWYQQTPGQGLQFLFEYFSETQRNKGNFPGRFSGRQFSNSRSEMNVSTLELGDSALYLCASSLDDMSGANVLTFGAGSRLTVL.

This clone was counted only a few times. The chain carries TRBV23-1 and TRBJ1-2; D unresolved. TRBV23-1 is given ORF status, its function remaining uncertain. This CDR3 spans 13 amino acids. V was trimmed by 11 bases and J by 0 bases, leaving 13 bases between them. In nucleotides, the CDR3 is TGCGCCCTCCGGCAGGCGACTAACTATGGCTACACCTTC. Protein product: CALRQATNYGYTF.

This rearrangement joins TRBV19 to TRBJ1-1; TRBD1 might be the D (5 bases). The ends were cut back, 10 bases at V and 0 bases at J, with 21 bases in the middle. This CDR3 is 16 amino acids long. Germline CDR1 is LNHDA and CDR2 is SQIVND (reference sequence). As DNA, the CDR3 is TGTGCCACCCATCAGGACGTTGGGGCCCTGAACACTGAAGCTTTCTTT. It translates to CATHQDVGALNTEAFF.

The chain joins TRBV7-9 to TRBJ1-4, with TRBD1 identical over 9 bases. The CDR3 loop spans 16 amino acids. The trim removed 3 bases at V and 5 bases at J, leaving 7 bases unmatched. The V gene's germline CDR1 is SEHNR and CDR2 FQNEAQ (reference sequence). The CDR3 spells CASSLGTGYPNEKLFF. The CDR3 DNA sequence: TGTGCCAGCAGCTTGGGGACAGGGTACCCAAATGAAAAACTGTTTTTT.

V gene TRBV27 combines with J gene TRBJ2-7, with D maybe TRBD1 (6 bases). V lost 5 bases and J 0 bases, leaving 11 bases between the germline ends. The CDR3 is 14 residues long. Germline V gene data show CDR1 as MNHEY and CDR2 as SMNVEV (reference sequence). For the CDR3, the DNA is TGTGCCAGCAGTCTCGGGGACAACTCCTACGAGCAGTACTTC. Protein: CASSLGDNSYEQYF.

This clone was observed a few times. The chain recombines TRBV30 with TRBJ1-2, with D unresolved. V lost 0 bases and J 8 bases, leaving 16 bases between the germline ends. CDR1 is GTSNPN, CDR2 SVGIG, per germline (reference sequence). This CDR3 comprises 14 residues. CDR3 in amino acids: CAWSVIPRERGYTF. CDR3 coding DNA: TGTGCCTGGAGTGTAATTCCTCGGGAAAGAGGCTACACCTTC.

The V and J genes are TRBV2 and TRBJ2-2; 8 bases line up with TRBD2. The CDR3 consists of 14 residues. Trimming at V came to 6 bases and at J to 4 bases, leaving 4 bases not matched to a gene. The V gene's germline CDR1 is SNHLY and CDR2 FYNNEI. The CDR3 loop reads CASSGTRGTGELFF. The DNA of the CDR3 is TGTGCCAGCAGCGGGACTAGGGGCACCGGGGAGCTGTTTTTT.

V gene TRBV28 combines with J gene TRBJ2-5; D ambiguous. CDR3 length: 15 amino acids. The V end was cut by 3 bases, the J end by 0 bases, with 11 bases between. Looked up from germline, CDR1 is MDHEN and CDR2 is SYDVKM. CDR3 nucleotide sequence: TGTGCCAGCAGTTTTTTTTCGGTGGACCAAGAGACCCAGTACTTC. Its protein is CASSFFSVDQETQYF.

In its sample, this clone was seen a few times. J is TRBJ2-7 and V is TRBV4-1, with 7 bases matching TRBD1. Germline assignment: CDR1 MGHRA and CDR2 YSYEKL. With 0 bases clipped from V and 2 bases from J, the junction kept 19 bases outside the gene matches. The CDR3 length is 20 residues. The CDR3 loop reads CASSQEDDRALVNVPYEQYF. The CDR3 DNA follows: TGCGCCAGCAGCCAAGAGGACGACAGGGCCTTAGTAAATGTCCCCTACGAGCAGTACTTC.

This chain uses TRBV14 with TRBJ2-5; no reliable D call. The J call is in doubt because the DNA end fits TRBJ2-7 better. Germline-derived CDR1 and CDR2 are SGHDN and FVKESK. The CDR3 is 14 amino acids. CDR3 DNA: TGTGCCAGCAGCCAAGATGTCGGGTCCTACGAGCAGTACTTC. Translating it yields CASSQDVGSYEQYF.

The chain employs TRBV7-2 and TRBJ2-1; 8 positions agree with TRBD1. The CDR3 has 16 residues. From germline, CDR1 is SGHTA and CDR2 FQGNSA. V lost 5 bases to trimming and J lost 7 bases; unmatched junction nucleotides: 13. As DNA, the CDR3 is TGTGCCAGCAGCCCTAGAACAGGGGGTCTCCTAAATGAGCAGTTCTTC. It is translated as CASSPRTGGLLNEQFF.

The chain employs TRBV30 and TRBJ1-4; 11 nucleotides agree with TRBD1. The CDR3 is 12 residues long. The germline V gene has CDR1 GTSNPN and CDR2 SVGIG (reference sequence). The CDR3 here is CGGQGDREKLFF. CDR3 DNA sequence: TGTGGGGGACAGGGGGATAGGGAAAAACTGTTTTTT.

In this sample, this clone turned up a few times. V usage is TRBV5-1 and J usage is TRBJ2-2; a weak D match, TRBD1 (6 bases). The CDR3 runs 15 residues. Trimming stripped 4 bases from V and 4 bases from J, with 14 bases between. Germline V gene lookup returns CDR1 SGHRS and CDR2 YFSETQ. CDR3 sequence: CASSPTGTTTGELFF. The CDR3 DNA is TGCGCCAGCAGCCCGACCGGGACAACCACCGGGGAGCTGTTTTTT.

V is TRBV7-9 and J is TRBJ1-2; no reliable D call. V was shortened by 6 bases and J by 2 bases, with 16 bases between the two germline ends. The germline V gene encodes CDR1 SEHNR and CDR2 FQNEAQ (reference sequence). The CDR3 runs to 15 residues. The CDR3 protein is CASRREVTGNYGYTF. The DNA of the CDR3 is TGTGCCAGCAGGAGGGAAGTAACGGGGAACTATGGCTACACCTTC.

J is TRBJ1-6 and V is TRBV5-1; 7 nucleotides align to TRBD1. Unmatched junction bases numbered 7, after V lost 4 bases and J lost 6 bases. This CDR3 has 15 residues. CDR1 is SGHRS and CDR2 is YFSETQ in the germline V gene. CDR3 coding DNA: TGCGCCAGCAGCCTGCAGGGGGAAGTTAATTCACCCCTCCACTTT. Translation: CASSLQGEVNSPLHF.

The sample holds a few counts of this clone. The chain combines TRBV10-2 with TRBJ2-5; 9 positions agree with TRBD2. Trimming removed 3 bases from V and 1 base from J; junction bases left unmatched: 3. In germline, CDR1 is WSHSY, CDR2 SAAADI. The CDR3 runs 15 residues. CDR3: CASSDLAGPQETQYF. DNA of the CDR3: TGCGCCAGCAGTGATCTAGCGGGGCCCCAAGAGACCCAGTACTTC.

In this sample, this clone turned up a few times. The genes are TRBV27 and TRBJ1-2, with D maybe TRBD1 (5 bases). The CDR3 spans 14 residues. Germline V CDR1 and CDR2: MNHEY, SMNVEV (reference sequence). Trimming pared 5 bases from V and 3 bases from J, leaving 13 bases between. The CDR3 DNA reads as TGTGCCAGCAGTCCGACAGTTATTTACTATGGCTACACCTTC. Protein product: CASSPTVIYYGYTF.

This clone showed up many times. The rearrangement joins TRBV5-6 to TRBJ1-2, with 9 bases lining up with TRBD1. V shed 4 bases, J shed 4 bases, and the junction held 5 bases outside the gene matches. Germline lookup yields CDR1 SGHDT and CDR2 YYEEEE. The CDR3 has 14 residues. The DNA of the CDR3 is TGTGCCAGCAGCCGGGGACAGGGTGGCTATGGCTACACCTTC. Translating gives CASSRGQGGYGYTF.